The 31 T cell receptor beta chains below were found in one sample sequenced in a study of OX40 agonist ivuxolimab in advanced cancers. Assay used: immunoSEQ multiplex PCR; TCRdb lists only in-frame clones, some missing. The sample yields nearly 25,000 clones, roughly 79% seen once. The material sequenced was CD4+ or CD8+ T cells sorted from blood, taken in a trial of the OX40 agonist ivuxolimab. These receptors originate from an adult with an advanced solid tumor such as melanoma, head and neck, liver or kidney cancer.

The CDR3 coding sequence is TGTGCCAGCAGCTTCCTCCGGGACCAACAAGAGACCCAGTACTTC. Translated: CASSFLRDQQETQYF. The V gene is TRBV11-2, the J gene TRBJ2-5, with D possibly called TRBD1 or TRBD2 (5 bases each). The CDR3 has 15 residues. From germline, CDR1 is SGHAT and CDR2 FQNNGV. The ends were cut back, 3 bases at V and 2 bases at J, with 13 bases in the middle.

The chain uses TRBV5-1 and TRBJ2-5; the D call may be TRBD1 or TRBD2 (6 bases each). V lost 3 bases, J lost 1 base, and 13 bases lay in between. CDR3 length equals 15 residues. Per germline, CDR1 SGHRS and CDR2 YFSETQ. As DNA, the CDR3 is TGCGCCAGCAGCTATCGTGGAGGGGGCCAAGAGACCCAGTACTTC. This encodes CASSYRGGGQETQYF.

This sequence joins TRBV6-5 and TRBJ2-7; 7 positions match TRBD2. The CDR3 runs to 15 residues. V lost 7 bases and J lost 6; bases outside the gene matches: 15. The germline gives CDR1 MNHEY, CDR2 SVGAGI. The CDR3 DNA follows: TGTGCCAGCACCAACAAGGGCGGGAGCAGAGGCGAGCAGTACTTC. The encoded protein is CASTNKGGSRGEQYF.

The chain uses TRBV28 and TRBJ1-6; 9 positions agree with TRBD1. This CDR3 has 16 residues. Looked up from germline, CDR1 is MDHEN and CDR2 is SYDVKM. Trimming at V came to 4 bases and at J to 4 bases, leaving 5 bases not matched to a gene. This CDR3 is CASSYYRGQYNSPLHF. DNA for the CDR3: TGTGCCAGCAGTTACTACAGGGGGCAATATAATTCACCCCTCCACTTT.

This chain uses TRBV7-8 with TRBJ1-3, with TRBD1 identical over 9 bases. This CDR3 spans 14 amino acids. Germline V CDR1 and CDR2: SGHVS, FQNEAQ. Germline trimming cut 3 bases from V and 4 bases from J; bases unmatched to any gene: 1. CDR3 sequence reads: CASSLGTGGNTIYF. CDR3 sequence (DNA): TGTGCCAGCAGCTTGGGGACAGGGGGAAACACCATATATTTT. Looking up the rest from reference TRBV7-8 and TRBJ1-3 gives the full variable domain: GAGVSQSPRYKVAKRGQDVALRCDPISGHVSLFWYQQALGQGPEFLTYFQNEAQLDKSGLPSDRFFAERPEGSVSTLKIQRTQQEDSAVYLCASSLGTGGNTIYFGEGSWLTVV.

This sequence joins TRBV5-1 and TRBJ1-1; TRBD1 is a possible D gene (6 bases). CDR1 is SGHRS and CDR2 is YFSETQ in the germline V gene. V was trimmed by 1 base and J by 4 bases, leaving 14 bases between them. This CDR3 is built from 15 residues. CDR3 coding DNA: TGCGCCAGCAGCTTGTTAGGGGGGACGGGCACTGAAGCTTTCTTT. Its translation is CASSLLGGTGTEAFF.

V is TRBV4-1 and J is TRBJ2-7, with 11 positions matching TRBD1. The CDR3 covers 15 residues. Germline V gene sequence: CDR1 MGHRA, CDR2 YSYEKL. J gave up 4 bases and V 4 bases, and 6 bases lay outside the gene matches. The CDR3 region is CASSPWTGGEYEQYF. As DNA, the CDR3 is TGCGCCAGCAGCCCCTGGACAGGGGGCGAATACGAGCAGTACTTC.

The rearrangement joins TRBV15 to TRBJ1-1; D not certain. Germline values: CDR1 LNHNV, CDR2 YYDKDF (reference sequence). This CDR3 is 13 amino acids long. Deletions cut 1 base from V and 7 bases from J, with 10 bases between. Here the CDR3 reads CATSRVLGVEAFF. The CDR3 nucleotides are TGTGCCACCAGCAGAGTACTAGGCGTTGAAGCTTTCTTT.

This clone came up once. The chain uses TRBV11-2 and TRBJ1-2, with D possibly TRBD1 on 5 matching bases. Deletions cut 2 bases from V and 4 bases from J, with 14 bases between. The germline gives CDR1 SGHAT, CDR2 FQNNGV. CDR3 size: 15 residues. CDR3 DNA: TGTGCCAGCAGCTTACAGGGTTCCCCAGGCTATGGCTACACCTTC. It specifies CASSLQGSPGYGYTF.

The chain combines TRBV7-6 with TRBJ2-5; D not certain. Germline CDR1 reads SGHVS; CDR2 reads FNYEAQ. The V end was cut by 5 bases, the J end by 5 bases, with 9 bases between. This CDR3 is built from 12 residues. The chain's CDR3 is CASSPPSETQYF. In DNA, the CDR3 is TGTGCCAGCAGCCCCCCCAGTGAGACCCAGTACTTC.

This clone was counted once. The chain recombines TRBV5-1 with TRBJ2-7, with 9 bases aligning to TRBD1. V dropped 8 bases and J dropped 2; count of bases not matched to a gene: 8. Germline V CDR1 and CDR2: SGHRS, YFSETQ. The length of the CDR3 is 14 residues. The CDR3 reads CASRTGTGTYEQYF. In DNA form, the CDR3 reads TGCGCCAGTCGTACCGGGACAGGGACCTACGAGCAGTACTTC.

The V gene is TRBV19, the J gene TRBJ1-2; possibly TRBD1 for D (5 bases). CDR1 LNHDA and CDR2 SQIVND come from the germline V gene (reference sequence). The CDR3 is 15 amino acids. Trimming left V 10 bases short and J 5 bases short, with 23 bases between. Here the CDR3 reads CATAMDISPFYGYTF. CDR3 bases: TGTGCCACCGCAATGGACATCTCCCCCTTTTATGGCTACACCTTC.

This chain links TRBV5-1 with TRBJ2-7; TRBD1 is a possible D gene (6 bases). V lost 0 bases and J lost 0, with 13 bases in between. Germline CDR1 reads SGHRS; CDR2 reads YFSETQ. The CDR3 spans 16 residues. The CDR3 loop is CASSLGGPASSYEQYF. Here the CDR3 DNA reads TGCGCCAGCAGCTTGGGGGGGCCTGCGAGCTCCTACGAGCAGTACTTC. The whole variable domain, filled in from reference TRBV5-1 and TRBJ2-7, reads KAGVTQTPRYLIKTRGQQVTLSCSPISGHRSVSWYQQTPGQGLQFLFEYFSETQRNKGNFPGRFSGRQFSNSRSEMNVSTLELGDSALYLCASSLGGPASSYEQYFGPGTRLTVT.

The rearrangement joins TRBV5-1 to TRBJ1-1; 9 bases are a match to TRBD1. The germline CDR1 and CDR2 sequences are SGHRS and YFSETQ. V trimming: 4 bases; J trimming: 3 bases; junction bases outside the gene matches: 19. The CDR3 consists of 19 residues. The CDR3 loop reads CASSPRVFMGQGRDTEAFF. CDR3 sequence (DNA): TGCGCCAGCAGCCCCCGAGTATTTATGGGACAGGGAAGGGACACTGAAGCTTTCTTT.

This rearrangement joins TRBV2 to TRBJ1-6; D gene uncertain. V was pared by 2 bases and J by 3 bases, with 11 bases between. Germline V gene data show CDR1 as SNHLY and CDR2 as FYNNEI. The CDR3 totals 16 residues. DNA for the CDR3: TGTGCCAGCAGTGAAAGTCAGCCGATCTATAATTCACCCCTCCACTTT. It yields the protein CASSESQPIYNSPLHF. Complete variable domain (other parts from reference TRBV2 and TRBJ1-6): EPEVTQTPSHQVTQMGQEVILRCVPISNHLYFYWYRQILGQKVEFLVSFYNNEISEKSEIFDDQFSVERPDGSNFTLKIRSTKLEDSAMYFCASSESQPIYNSPLHFGNGTRLTVT.

In DNA form, the CDR3 reads TGTGCCAGCAGCTGGAGGACAGGTGGAAGGGGCTACGAGCAGTACTTC. Translation: CASSWRTGGRGYEQYF. The chain joins TRBV7-2 to TRBJ2-5; TRBD1 matches at 7 bases. The J call is uncertain, as TRBJ2-7 better fits the DNA end. This CDR3 is 16 amino acids long. CDR1 and CDR2 (germline): SGHTA, FQGNSA.

This clone was seen once. The genes are TRBV4-1 and TRBJ1-6; no clear D. CDR3 length equals 17 residues. Germline V lookup: CDR1 MGHRA, CDR2 YSYEKL. V dropped 0 bases and J dropped 0 bases, with 9 bases sitting between them. The CDR3 reads CASSQDSDSSYNSPLHF. For the CDR3, the DNA is TGCGCCAGCAGCCAAGATTCAGATAGCTCCTATAATTCACCCCTCCACTTT.

The chain carries TRBV6-1 and TRBJ1-5, with 8 bases fitting TRBD1. The CDR3 is 13 amino acids. Trimming at V came to 7 bases and at J to 4 bases, leaving 3 bases not matched to a gene. Germline V gives CDR1 MNHNS, CDR2 SASEGT. CDR3 sequence reads: CASNGQGNQPQHF. The CDR3, as DNA: TGTGCCAGCAATGGACAGGGAAATCAGCCCCAGCATTTT.

The CDR3 DNA reads as TGTGCCAGCACCGAAACAAGCTCTGGAAACACCATATATTTT. As protein: CASTETSSGNTIYF. The chain employs TRBV6-1 and TRBJ1-3; D is undetermined. This CDR3 is 14 amino acids long. CDR1 is MNHNS, CDR2 SASEGT, per germline. V lost 7 bases to trimming and J lost 0 bases, with 10 bases between them.

In nucleotides, the CDR3 is TGTGCCAGCAGGAGGACAGCTGACGAGACCCAGTACTTC. It specifies CASRRTADETQYF. This rearrangement joins TRBV11-3 to TRBJ2-5, with D perhaps TRBD1 (6 bases). The V and J ends lost 6 bases and 5 bases respectively, with 13 bases between them. Germline CDR1 reads SGHNT; CDR2 reads YENEEA. The CDR3 spans 13 residues. Together with reference TRBV11-3 and TRBJ2-5, the CDR3 gives the full variable domain: EAGVVQSPRYKIIEKKQPVAFWCNPISGHNTLYWYLQNLGQGPELLIRYENEEAVDDSQLPKDRFSAERLKGVDSTLKIQPAELGDSAVYLCASRRTADETQYFGPGTRLLVL.

The J gene is TRBJ2-3, the V gene TRBV10-3; 7 bases are a match to TRBD1. The germline V gene encodes CDR1 ENHRY and CDR2 SYGVKD. The V segment lost 7 bases and the J segment 1 base; nucleotides outside the gene matches: 2. The CDR3 length is 13 residues. CDR3 DNA: TGTGCCATCAAAGGGGGCGGCACAGATACGCAGTATTTT. Translated: CAIKGGGTDTQYF.

This chain joins TRBV4-2 and TRBJ1-2; TRBD1 matches 9 bases. CDR3 size: 17 residues. Germline values: CDR1 LGHNA, CDR2 YNFKEQ. The J segment lost 4 bases and the V segment lost 2 bases, leaving 11 bases of the junction unmatched. The CDR3 spells CASSQIPGTGRGYGYTF. Written as DNA, the CDR3 is TGTGCCAGCAGCCAAATCCCCGGGACAGGGAGAGGCTATGGCTACACCTTC.

In its sample, this clone was seen a few times. The rearrangement joins TRBV10-3 to TRBJ2-6; 9 bases agree with TRBD1. V dropped 7 bases and J dropped 0; count of bases not matched to a gene: 4. Germline V gene sequence: CDR1 ENHRY, CDR2 SYGVKD. This CDR3 region has 16 residues. CDR3 DNA sequence: TGTGCCATCACCGGGACAGGGAGCTCTGGGGCCAACGTCCTGACTTTC. It yields the protein CAITGTGSSGANVLTF.

The CDR3 region is CASSLGGGVVYGYTF. The CDR3 DNA reads TGTGCCAGCAGCTTAGGTGGAGGGGTGGTGTATGGCTACACCTTC. The J gene is TRBJ1-2, the V gene TRBV7-6; maybe TRBD1 (5 bases). The CDR3 spans 15 residues. The ends were cut back, 1 base at V and 5 bases at J, with 14 bases in the middle. Germline CDR1 reads SGHVS; CDR2 reads FNYEAQ.

This chain links TRBV9 with TRBJ1-3; TRBD1 agrees at 8 bases. Per germline, CDR1 SGDLS and CDR2 YYNGEE. With V trimmed by 2 bases and J by 0 bases, 4 bases remained unmatched. The CDR3 extends over 16 amino acids. Here the CDR3 DNA reads TGTGCCAGCAGCGTCCTTACAGGGGGCTCTGGAAACACCATATATTTT. It specifies CASSVLTGGSGNTIYF.

This clone is classed as large. This sequence joins TRBV15 and TRBJ1-1; D call uncertain. The ends were cut back, 3 bases at V and 1 base at J, with 6 bases in the middle. There are 13 residues in the CDR3. Looked up from germline, CDR1 is LNHNV and CDR2 is YYDKDF (reference sequence). CDR3 in amino acids: CATSSHKNTEAFF. CDR3 DNA: TGTGCCACCAGCAGCCACAAGAACACTGAAGCTTTCTTT. The entire variable domain, with the rest obtained from reference TRBV15 and TRBJ1-1, is as follows: DAMVIQNPRYQVTQFGKPVTLSCSQTLNHNVMYWYQQKSSQAPKLLFHYYDKDFNNEADTPDNFQSRRPNTSFCFLDIRSPGLGDTAMYLCATSSHKNTEAFFGQGTRLTVV.

V and J are TRBV5-1 and TRBJ2-2, with TRBD1 identical over 8 bases. This CDR3 region has 15 residues. The ends lost 4 bases at V and 6 bases at J; junction bases unmatched: 8. From germline, CDR1 is SGHRS and CDR2 YFSETQ. This chain's CDR3 is CASSPDRGGAGELFF. The CDR3 nucleotides are TGCGCCAGCAGCCCCGACAGGGGAGGAGCCGGGGAGCTGTTTTTT.

The V and J genes are TRBV27 and TRBJ2-7, with 9 bases identical to TRBD2. The CDR3 length is 13 residues. Losses at the gene ends were 5 bases for V and 4 bases for J; bases not matched to a gene: 3. CDR1 and CDR2 (germline): MNHEY, SMNVEV (reference sequence). Here the CDR3 DNA reads TGTGCCAGCAGTGGGACTAGCCGTTACGAGCAGTACTTC. Translating it yields CASSGTSRYEQYF.

V usage is TRBV5-1 and J usage is TRBJ1-3; no definite D call. The length of the CDR3 is 15 residues. CDR1 SGHRS and CDR2 YFSETQ come from the germline V gene. V shed 4 bases and J shed 1 base, with 12 bases lying between them. The CDR3 is CASSARVGSGNTIYF. The DNA for the CDR3 is TGCGCCAGCAGCGCCCGGGTTGGATCTGGAAACACCATATATTTT.

The J gene is TRBJ2-1, the V gene TRBV7-9; D might be TRBD1 (6 bases). Per germline, CDR1 SEHNR and CDR2 FQNEAQ (reference sequence). This CDR3 comprises 16 residues. The V gene lost 1 base and the J gene lost 8 bases, with 18 bases spanning the gap. The DNA for the CDR3 is TGTGCCAGCAGCTTAGTAAGGGACACTATTAACCATGAGCAGTTCTTC. It is translated as CASSLVRDTINHEQFF.

V is TRBV6-4 and J is TRBJ2-3; D gene uncertain. The V end was cut by 5 bases, the J end by 0 bases, with 3 bases between. Germline assignment: CDR1 MRHNA and CDR2 SNTAGT. The CDR3 sequence is 12 residues long. The CDR3 sequence: CASSLSTDTQYF. CDR3 in DNA: TGTGCCAGCAGTCTGAGCACAGATACGCAGTATTTT.